The 9 T cell receptor beta chains given below trace back to one sample, sequenced in a study of human T cells and chemical hapten exposure. One entry per CDR3 protein, called by TCRdb with MiXCR from the RACE reads. The sample shows 190,000 or so distinct CDR3 sequences, around 25% of them seen only once. Time point denoted: patch test 3, about 24 weeks after DPC sensitization. Treatment specified: therapeutic diphenylcyclopropenone sensitization with weekly scalp DPC. The sequencing used whole blood, collected in connection with sensitization to the hapten diphenylcyclopropenone (DPC). Receptors originate from a woman in her forties with alopecia areata. Some clones in this sample may be carry-over from other donors' samples.

The chain employs TRBV11-2 and TRBJ2-5, with 8 bases lining up with TRBD2. The V segment lost 7 bases and the J segment 5 bases; nucleotides outside the gene matches: 6. The CDR3 is made up of 13 amino acids. The germline CDR1 and CDR2 sequences are SGHAT and FQNNGV. Here the CDR3 reads CASNIAGTETQYF. CDR3 coding DNA: TGTGCCAGCAACATAGCGGGAACGGAGACCCAGTACTTC.

The V call is TRBV18, the J call TRBJ1-1, with D possibly TRBD1 on 6 matching bases. CDR3 size: 14 residues. CDR1 KGHSH and CDR2 LQKENI come from the germline V gene. The germline V and J ends were trimmed by 4 bases and 11 bases, with 20 bases remaining between them. The CDR3 DNA reads as TGTGCCAGCTCACGCCCCCGAGGACAGTCAGAGGCTTTCTTT. This translates into CASSRPRGQSEAFF.

This rearrangement joins TRBV28 to TRBJ2-5; D is unclear. This CDR3 has 12 amino acids. With 6 bases removed from V and 5 bases from J, the gap between germline ends came to 10 bases. Germline values: CDR1 MDHEN, CDR2 SYDVKM. CDR3 coding DNA: TGTGCCAGCAGGAGTGGGGTGGAGACCCAGTACTTC. This encodes CASRSGVETQYF.

This clonotype was picked up a small number of times. The chain has TRBV29-1 and TRBJ1-2; 7 bases agree with TRBD1. The V segment lost 6 bases and the J segment 8 bases; nucleotides outside the gene matches: 12. Looked up from germline, CDR1 is SQVTM and CDR2 is ANQGSEA. The CDR3 runs 13 residues. CDR3 region: CSVTGTEIEGYTF. The DNA for the CDR3 is TGCAGCGTAACCGGGACAGAAATTGAGGGCTACACCTTC.

The table lists this clonotype with a few counts. This chain's CDR3 is CASSLSLAGGSYNEQFF. The DNA for the CDR3 is TGTGCCAGCAGTTTATCGTTAGCGGGAGGGAGCTACAATGAGCAGTTCTTC. The gene calls are TRBV27 and TRBJ2-1; TRBD2 agrees at 11 bases. This CDR3 has 17 residues. The J segment lost 3 bases and the V segment lost 0 bases, leaving 4 bases of the junction unmatched. Germline V gene sequence: CDR1 MNHEY, CDR2 SMNVEV (reference sequence).

This clonotype was counted between two and nine times. In DNA, the CDR3 is TGCGCCAGCGGGATAGCTGGGGGAGAGACCCAGTACTTC. Residues: CASGIAGGETQYF. The chain joins TRBV10-2 to TRBJ2-5; D tentatively fits TRBD1 or TRBD2 (5 bases each). V was clipped by 8 bases and J by 4 bases, with 14 bases between them. The CDR3 contains 13 residues. The V gene's germline CDR1 is WSHSY and CDR2 SAAADI.

This clonotype was counted ten times or more. The V and J genes are TRBV12-3 or TRBV12-4 and TRBJ2-3, with 16 bases identical to TRBD2. The V gene end was trimmed by 8 bases and the J gene end by 10 bases; junction bases not matched to a gene: 9. The CDR3 loop spans 15 amino acids. The CDR3 DNA is TGTGCCAGCCGGCCCGGGACTAGCGGGAGGGGTTCGCAGTATTTT. This encodes CASRPGTSGRGSQYF.

This clonotype was observed a few times. This chain connects TRBV9 to TRBJ2-1, with D possibly TRBD1 on 6 matching bases. Germline CDR1 is SGDLS and CDR2 is YYNGEE. This CDR3 comprises 13 residues. Trimming stripped 3 bases from V and 11 bases from J, with 15 bases between. For the CDR3, the DNA is TGTGCCAGCAGCGCCAACAGGGCCCTAAAGCAGTTCTTC. This encodes CASSANRALKQFF.

V gene TRBV7-2 combines with J gene TRBJ2-7; no reliable D call. CDR1 and CDR2 from the germline V gene are SGHTA and FQGNSA. This CDR3 comprises 15 residues. V was shortened by 5 bases and J by 3 bases, with 17 bases between the two germline ends. This CDR3 is CASSEHRVSHYEQYF. The CDR3 region has the DNA TGTGCCAGCAGCGAGCACCGGGTCAGCCACTACGAGCAGTACTTC.